The 24 T cell receptor beta chains reported below all come from one sample, sequenced in a study of T cell clones after liver transplantation. Sequenced by immunoSEQ multiplex PCR; TCRdb stores in-frame clones only, minus some. The data contain roughly 74,000 clones, about 80% of them singletons. Sequenced material: CD4+ T cells from blood, taken before liver transplant. The source is a human donor who received a liver transplant.

This rearrangement joins TRBV29-1 to TRBJ1-1; D possibly corresponds to TRBD1 (5 bases). V was pared by 7 bases and J by 3 bases, with 15 bases between. The CDR3 runs 13 residues. Germline loops: CDR1 SQVTM, CDR2 ANQGSEA. Here the CDR3 reads CSARTEGYTEAFF. As DNA, the CDR3 is TGCAGCGCTCGGACGGAGGGGTACACTGAAGCTTTCTTT.

The rearrangement links TRBV5-1 to TRBJ2-1; D not resolved. The CDR3 has 13 residues. Germline lookup yields CDR1 SGHRS and CDR2 YFSETQ. V was clipped by 0 bases and J by 9 bases, with 10 bases between them. CDR3 protein: CASSLALDGEQFF. Written as DNA, the CDR3 is TGCGCCAGCAGCTTGGCCCTAGATGGTGAGCAGTTCTTC.

J is TRBJ2-7 and V is TRBV30, with 8 bases that match TRBD2. The CDR3 length is 12 residues. V lost 2 bases to trimming and J lost 3 bases; unmatched junction nucleotides: 0. Looked up from germline, CDR1 is GTSNPN and CDR2 is SVGIG (reference sequence). CDR3 protein: CAWSSGSYEQYF. The CDR3 bases are TGTGCCTGGAGTAGCGGGAGCTACGAGCAGTACTTC.

This rearrangement joins TRBV19 to TRBJ1-4; tentatively, D is TRBD1 (5 bases). Germline V CDR1 and CDR2: LNHDA, SQIVND (reference sequence). CDR3 length: 16 amino acids. Trimming took off 5 bases at V and 3 bases at J, with 16 bases between the two ends. CDR3 coding DNA: TGTGCCAGTAGTTCGCCACCGGGACCTTCTAATGAAAAACTGTTTTTT. This gives the protein CASSSPPGPSNEKLFF.

The chain recombines TRBV19 with TRBJ1-1; D uncertain. CDR1 is LNHDA, CDR2 SQIVND, per germline (reference sequence). This CDR3 is 13 amino acids long. V lost 2 bases and J 5 bases, leaving 9 bases between the germline ends. CDR3 in amino acids: CASSIMRQTEAFF. CDR3 coding DNA: TGTGCCAGTAGTATAATGAGGCAGACTGAAGCTTTCTTT.

This chain connects TRBV7-2 to TRBJ2-3, with D tentatively TRBD2 (6 bases). V was trimmed by 5 bases and J by 2 bases, leaving 17 bases between them. In germline, CDR1 is SGHTA, CDR2 FQGNSA. This CDR3 comprises 16 residues. In DNA form, the CDR3 reads TGTGCCAGCAGCATTCGAAACGGGAGATCCACAGATACGCAGTATTTT. Its translation: CASSIRNGRSTDTQYF.

The chain couples TRBV9 to TRBJ2-1, with TRBD2 matching over 13 bases. Per germline, CDR1 SGDLS and CDR2 YYNGEE. This CDR3 contains 17 residues. Trimming took 0 bases from V and 7 from J; bases not matched to a gene: 7. The CDR3 DNA is TGTGCCAGCAGCGTAGTTCCCGGGACTAGCGGGGCGAATGAGCAGTTCTTC. This translates into CASSVVPGTSGANEQFF. The variable domain in full, with the rest retrieved from reference TRBV9 and TRBJ2-1, is DSGVTQTPKHLITATGQRVTLRCSPRSGDLSVYWYQQSLDQGLQFLIQYYNGEERAKGNILERFSAQQFPDLHSELNLSSLELGDSALYFCASSVVPGTSGANEQFFGPGTRLTVL.

The V gene is TRBV29-1, the J gene TRBJ1-1; D not certain. V was cut by 4 bases and J by 4 bases, with 13 bases left in between. This CDR3 contains 13 residues. Germline-derived CDR1 and CDR2 are SQVTM and ANQGSEA. CDR3 nucleotides: TGCAGCGTTGCCGTCCTCTTGGGCACTGAAGCTTTCTTT. As protein: CSVAVLLGTEAFF.

V is TRBV7-2 and J is TRBJ1-1; 8 bases match TRBD1. This CDR3 is 14 amino acids long. V shed 2 bases and J 5 bases; nucleotides not matched to a gene: 4. CDR1 and CDR2 from the germline V gene are SGHTA and FQGNSA. Here the CDR3 reads CASSLQGALTEAFF. In nucleotides, the CDR3 is TGTGCCAGCAGCTTACAGGGGGCTTTGACTGAAGCTTTCTTT.

This clone was detected a few times. CDR3 nucleotide sequence: TGTGCCAGCAGCCTTGACCCGAGAGTAGTTAACGGCTACACCTTC. Translating it yields CASSLDPRVVNGYTF. The chain combines TRBV5-6 with TRBJ1-2; no clear D gene. V lost 4 bases to trimming and J lost 8 bases, with 21 bases between them. The CDR3 runs 15 residues. Germline V gives CDR1 SGHDT, CDR2 YYEEEE.

The chain employs TRBV6-1 and TRBJ2-1; possible D gene TRBD2, 6 bases. The CDR3 extends over 15 amino acids. Germline V gene lookup returns CDR1 MNHNS and CDR2 SASEGT. Trimming left V 1 base short and J 0 bases short, with 7 bases between. The CDR3 loop reads CASSEGGTSYNEQFF. The CDR3 nucleotides read TGTGCCAGCAGTGAAGGCGGGACCTCCTACAATGAGCAGTTCTTC.

The chain is built from TRBV11-2 and TRBJ1-4; D gene ambiguous. The germline V gene encodes CDR1 SGHAT and CDR2 FQNNGV. Trimming took 0 bases from V and 2 from J, leaving 13 bases between them. This CDR3 is built from 17 residues. The CDR3 DNA reads as TGTGCCAGCAGCTTAGAGGGCGCAAGTTGGACTAATGAAAAACTGTTTTTT. Translating gives CASSLEGASWTNEKLFF.

This clone occurred once. The chain uses TRBV28 and TRBJ1-2; D is possibly TRBD1 (5 bases). Germline CDR1 and CDR2: MDHEN and SYDVKM. The CDR3 consists of 14 residues. The ends were cut back, 6 bases at V and 7 bases at J, with 18 bases in the middle. This CDR3 is CASSLEVRGSGYTF. CDR3 DNA sequence: TGTGCCAGCAGCCTAGAGGTGAGGGGATCTGGCTACACCTTC.

The chain's CDR3 is CASSELGGPEKLFF. CDR3 nucleotide sequence: TGTGCCAGCAGTGAGCTAGGCGGCCCTGAAAAACTGTTTTTT. The chain joins TRBV2 to TRBJ1-4, with D hard to call. The CDR3 is made up of 14 amino acids. Germline V gives CDR1 SNHLY, CDR2 FYNNEI. Deletions cut 3 bases from V and 7 bases from J, with 12 bases between.

V is TRBV18 and J is TRBJ2-3; no reliable D call. Per the germline V gene, CDR1 is KGHSH and CDR2 is LQKENI. This CDR3 is 13 amino acids long. V lost 2 bases and J lost 6, with 9 bases in between. The CDR3 nucleotides are TGTGCCAGCTCACCAGGCGTGGGGGATACGCAGTATTTT. This translates into CASSPGVGDTQYF.

The rearrangement links TRBV11-3 to TRBJ2-1, with D uncertain. CDR3 length: 12 residues. Trimming took off 5 bases at V and 4 bases at J, with 6 bases between the two ends. CDR1 SGHNT and CDR2 YENEEA come from the germline V gene. The CDR3 DNA reads TGTGCCAGCAGCGGCAGGTACAATGAGCAGTTCTTC. Protein: CASSGRYNEQFF.

This clone came up once. The J gene is TRBJ1-1, the V gene TRBV11-3; TRBD1 might be the D (6 bases). V shed 1 base and J shed 8 bases, with 11 bases lying between them. The CDR3 is 13 residues long. CDR1 and CDR2 (germline): SGHNT, YENEEA. The CDR3 coding sequence is TGTGCCAGCAGCTTAGCGACGACAGGAGAAGCTTTCTTT. Residues: CASSLATTGEAFF.

The rearrangement uses TRBV11-2 and TRBJ2-1; TRBD2 aligns across 10 bases. Germline V gives CDR1 SGHAT, CDR2 FQNNGV. V gave up 0 bases and J gave up 10 bases; unmatched junction bases: 6. This CDR3 is 15 amino acids long. The DNA for the CDR3 is TGTGCCAGCAGCTTAGATGGGCTAGCGGGAGCGGAGCAGTTCTTC. It specifies CASSLDGLAGAEQFF. Full variable domain (missing parts from reference TRBV11-2 and TRBJ2-1): EAGVAQSPRYKIIEKRQSVAFWCNPISGHATLYWYQQILGQGPKLLIQFQNNGVVDDSQLPKDRFSAERLKGVDSTLKIQPAKLEDSAVYLCASSLDGLAGAEQFFGPGTRLTVL.

The V call is TRBV19, the J call TRBJ1-4, with no clear D. V was pared by 10 bases and J by 0 bases, with 18 bases between. This CDR3 contains 16 residues. Germline loops: CDR1 LNHDA, CDR2 SQIVND (reference sequence). CDR3 DNA: TGTGCCACCTCGGTGGCCGCTAGCACAACTAATGAAAAACTGTTTTTT. The encoded protein is CATSVAASTTNEKLFF.

The genes are TRBV23-1 and TRBJ1-1; D is ambiguous. TRBV23-1 is given ORF status, its function remaining uncertain. This CDR3 contains 14 residues. Trimming took off 2 bases at V and 7 bases at J, with 14 bases between the two ends. As DNA, the CDR3 is TGCGCCAGCAGTCAAGGACGGGGATGGAGTGAAGCTTTCTTT. It yields the protein CASSQGRGWSEAFF.

This chain uses TRBV28 with TRBJ2-1; D not resolved. Germline V gene data show CDR1 as MDHEN and CDR2 as SYDVKM. This CDR3 has 13 amino acids. V was cut by 7 bases and J by 10 bases, with 17 bases left in between. The CDR3 loop reads CASTLSRIREQFF. As DNA, the CDR3 is TGTGCCAGCACCCTATCCCGAATACGAGAGCAGTTCTTC.

The sample holds a few counts of this clone. The rearrangement joins TRBV7-8 to TRBJ2-4; D not certain. V gave up 2 bases and J gave up 5 bases, with 7 bases separating them. CDR1 is SGHVS and CDR2 is FQNEAQ in the germline V gene. The CDR3 length is 13 residues. The CDR3 DNA follows: TGTGCCAGCAGCTTACGGGCGCAAAACATTCAGTACTTC. Amino acid sequence: CASSLRAQNIQYF.

J is TRBJ2-5 and V is TRBV5-1, with 9 bases matching TRBD1. The V gene end was trimmed by 5 bases and the J gene end by 4 bases; junction bases not matched to a gene: 6. The CDR3 spans 14 residues. In germline, CDR1 is SGHRS, CDR2 YFSETQ. CDR3 protein: CASSPQTGGETQYF. As DNA, the CDR3 is TGCGCCAGCAGTCCACAGACAGGGGGAGAGACCCAGTACTTC. The complete variable domain, with remaining parts taken from reference TRBV5-1 and TRBJ2-5, reads KAGVTQTPRYLIKTRGQQVTLSCSPISGHRSVSWYQQTPGQGLQFLFEYFSETQRNKGNFPGRFSGRQFSNSRSEMNVSTLELGDSALYLCASSPQTGGETQYFGPGTRLLVL.

The chain combines TRBV7-2 with TRBJ2-1, with 11 bases that match TRBD2. The ends lost 5 bases at V and 7 bases at J; junction bases unmatched: 10. The CDR3 totals 16 residues. CDR1 SGHTA and CDR2 FQGNSA come from the germline V gene. This CDR3 is CASSPSTSGIRNEQFF. The CDR3 nucleotides read TGTGCCAGCAGCCCATCGACTAGCGGGATAAGAAATGAGCAGTTCTTC. The whole variable domain, filled in from reference TRBV7-2 and TRBJ2-1, reads GAGVSQSPSNKVTEKGKDVELRCDPISGHTALYWYRQSLGQGLEFLIYFQGNSAPDKSGLPSDRFSAERTGGSVSTLTIQRTQQEDSAVYLCASSPSTSGIRNEQFFGPGTRLTVL.